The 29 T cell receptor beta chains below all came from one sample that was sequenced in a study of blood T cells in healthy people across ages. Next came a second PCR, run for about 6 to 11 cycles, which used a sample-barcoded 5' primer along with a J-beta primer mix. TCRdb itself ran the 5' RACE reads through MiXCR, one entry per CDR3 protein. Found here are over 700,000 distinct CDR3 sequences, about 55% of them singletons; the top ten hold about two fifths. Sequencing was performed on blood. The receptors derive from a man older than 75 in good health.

CDR3 loop: CASSSTLRVGVAYEQYF. CDR3 coding DNA: TGTGCCAGCAGCTCAACCCTACGGGTAGGGGTCGCCTACGAGCAGTACTTC. This sequence joins TRBV7-2 and TRBJ2-7; tentatively, D is TRBD1 (5 bases). Germline assignment: CDR1 SGHTA and CDR2 FQGNSA. V gave up 4 bases and J gave up 2 bases, with 21 bases separating them. The CDR3 spans 17 residues. Full variable domain (rest looked up from reference TRBV7-2 and TRBJ2-7): GAGVSQSPSNKVTEKGKDVELRCDPISGHTALYWYRQSLGQGLEFLIYFQGNSAPDKSGLPSDRFSAERTGGSVSTLTIQRTQQEDSAVYLCASSSTLRVGVAYEQYFGPGTRLTVT.

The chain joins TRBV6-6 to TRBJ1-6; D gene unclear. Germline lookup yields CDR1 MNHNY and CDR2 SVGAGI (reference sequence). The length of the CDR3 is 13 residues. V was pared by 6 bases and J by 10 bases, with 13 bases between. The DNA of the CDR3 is TGTGCCAGCAGAAACGTGGTGGGGTCACCCCTCCACTTT. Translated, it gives CASRNVVGSPLHF.

CDR3 sequence reads: CASIRENNEQFF. The CDR3 coding sequence is TGTGCCAGCATCCGGGAGAACAATGAGCAGTTCTTC. This chain links TRBV2 with TRBJ2-1; maybe TRBD2 (6 bases). CDR1 SNHLY and CDR2 FYNNEI come from the germline V gene. The CDR3 sequence is 12 residues long. The V and J ends lost 7 bases and 5 bases respectively, with 9 bases between them.

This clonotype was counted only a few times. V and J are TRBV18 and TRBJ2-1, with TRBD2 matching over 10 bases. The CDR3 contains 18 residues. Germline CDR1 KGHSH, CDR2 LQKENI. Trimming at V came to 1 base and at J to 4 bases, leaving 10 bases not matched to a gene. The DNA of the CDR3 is TGTGCCAGCTCACCACTGGCTAGCGGGAGTCTGGGATACAATGAGCAGTTCTTC. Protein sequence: CASSPLASGSLGYNEQFF. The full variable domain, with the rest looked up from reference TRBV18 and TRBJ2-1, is NAGVMQNPRHLVRRRGQEARLRCSPMKGHSHVYWYRQLPEEGLKFMVYLQKENIIDESGMPKERFSAEFPKEGPSILRIQQVVRGDSAAYFCASSPLASGSLGYNEQFFGPGTRLTVL.

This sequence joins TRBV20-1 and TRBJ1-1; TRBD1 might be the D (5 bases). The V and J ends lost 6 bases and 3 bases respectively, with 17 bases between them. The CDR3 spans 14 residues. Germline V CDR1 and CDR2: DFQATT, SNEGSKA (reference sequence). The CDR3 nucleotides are TGCAGTGCCCCGTACCGGGGCCGGGACACTGAAGCTTTCTTT. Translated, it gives CSAPYRGRDTEAFF.

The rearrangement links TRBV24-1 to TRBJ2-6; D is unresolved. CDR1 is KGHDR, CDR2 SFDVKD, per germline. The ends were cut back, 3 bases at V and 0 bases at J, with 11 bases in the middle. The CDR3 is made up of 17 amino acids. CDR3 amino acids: CATSDPSSLSGANVLTF. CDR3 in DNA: TGTGCCACCAGTGATCCATCGAGCCTCTCTGGGGCCAACGTCCTGACTTTC.

For the CDR3, the DNA is TGTGCCAGCAGTTGGAATCAAGGGGGCTACACCTTC. This codes for CASSWNQGGYTF. This chain uses TRBV12-3 or TRBV12-4 with TRBJ1-2; no definite D call. This CDR3 has 12 amino acids. Between the trimmed V and J ends, which lost 4 bases and 8 bases, there was a span of 11 bases.

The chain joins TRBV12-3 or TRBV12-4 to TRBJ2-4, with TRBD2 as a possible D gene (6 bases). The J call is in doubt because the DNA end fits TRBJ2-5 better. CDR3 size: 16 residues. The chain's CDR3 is CASSFHGGRDGETQYF. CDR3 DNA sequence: TGTGCCAGCAGTTTCCACGGGGGAAGGGATGGAGAGACCCAGTACTTC.

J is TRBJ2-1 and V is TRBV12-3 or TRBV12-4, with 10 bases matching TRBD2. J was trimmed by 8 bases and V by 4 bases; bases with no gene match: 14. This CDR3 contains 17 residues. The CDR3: CASSSRLAGGGTDEQFF. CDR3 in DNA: TGTGCCAGCAGTTCCAGACTAGCGGGTGGGGGAACCGATGAGCAGTTCTTC.

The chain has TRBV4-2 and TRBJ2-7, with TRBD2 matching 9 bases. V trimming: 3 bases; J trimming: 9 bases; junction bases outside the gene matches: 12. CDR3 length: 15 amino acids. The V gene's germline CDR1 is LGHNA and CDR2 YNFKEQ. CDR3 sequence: CASSQPGTSSNGQYF. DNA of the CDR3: TGTGCCAGCAGCCAGCCGGGGACTAGCAGCAATGGGCAGTACTTC.

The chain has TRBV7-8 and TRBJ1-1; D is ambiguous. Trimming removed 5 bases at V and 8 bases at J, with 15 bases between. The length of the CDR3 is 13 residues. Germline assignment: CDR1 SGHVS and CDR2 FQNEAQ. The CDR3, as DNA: TGTGCCAGCAGCCCCTGGGGAGTTCCCGAAGCTTTCTTT. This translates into CASSPWGVPEAFF.

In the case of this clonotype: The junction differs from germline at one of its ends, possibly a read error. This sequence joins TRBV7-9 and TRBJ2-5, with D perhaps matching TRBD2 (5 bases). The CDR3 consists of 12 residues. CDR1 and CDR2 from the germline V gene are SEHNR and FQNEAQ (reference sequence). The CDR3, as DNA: TGTGTCAGCAGCCCTAGCCCCAAGACCCAGTACTTC. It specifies CVSSPSPKTQYF.

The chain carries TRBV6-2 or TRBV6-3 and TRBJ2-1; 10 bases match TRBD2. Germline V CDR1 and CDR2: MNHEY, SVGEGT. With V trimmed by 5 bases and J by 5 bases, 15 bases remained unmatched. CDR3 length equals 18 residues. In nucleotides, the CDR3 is TGTGCCAGCAGTGCGCCCCCCAAACTAGCGGGACTTAACAATGAGCAGTTCTTC. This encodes CASSAPPKLAGLNNEQFF.

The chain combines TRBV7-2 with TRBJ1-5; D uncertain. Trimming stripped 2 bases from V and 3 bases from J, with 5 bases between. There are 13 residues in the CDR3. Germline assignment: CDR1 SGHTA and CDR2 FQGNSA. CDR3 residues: CASSLYVNQPQHF. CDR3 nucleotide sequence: TGTGCCAGCAGCTTATACGTCAATCAGCCCCAGCATTTT.

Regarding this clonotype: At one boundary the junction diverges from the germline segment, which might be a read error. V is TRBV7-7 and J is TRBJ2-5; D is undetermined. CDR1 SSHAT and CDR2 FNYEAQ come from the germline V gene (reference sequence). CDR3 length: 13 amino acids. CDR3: CASSPVGSRAQYF. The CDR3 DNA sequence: TGTGCTAGCAGCCCAGTGGGCAGCAGAGCCCAGTACTTC.

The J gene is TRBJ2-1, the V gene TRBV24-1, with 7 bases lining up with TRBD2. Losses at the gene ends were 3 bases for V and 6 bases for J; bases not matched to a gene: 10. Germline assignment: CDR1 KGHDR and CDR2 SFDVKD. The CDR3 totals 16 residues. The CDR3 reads CATSDPLGLGGNEQFF. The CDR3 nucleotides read TGTGCCACCAGTGATCCCCTCGGACTAGGAGGCAATGAGCAGTTCTTC.

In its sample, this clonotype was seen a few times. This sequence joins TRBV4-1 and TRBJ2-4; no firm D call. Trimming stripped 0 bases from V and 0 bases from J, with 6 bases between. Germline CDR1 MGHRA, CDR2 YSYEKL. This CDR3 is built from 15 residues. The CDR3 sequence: CASSQDGLAKNIQYF. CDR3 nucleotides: TGCGCCAGCAGCCAAGACGGGTTAGCCAAAAACATTCAGTACTTC.

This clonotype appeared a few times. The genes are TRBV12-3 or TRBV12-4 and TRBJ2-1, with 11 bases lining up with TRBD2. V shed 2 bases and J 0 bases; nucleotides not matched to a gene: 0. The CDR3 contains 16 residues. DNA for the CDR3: TGTGCCAGCAGTTTAACTAGCGGGAGCTCCTACAATGAGCAGTTCTTC. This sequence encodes CASSLTSGSSYNEQFF.

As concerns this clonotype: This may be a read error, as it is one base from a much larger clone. The CDR3: CASKGTDTQYF. In DNA form, the CDR3 reads TGTGCCAGCAAGGGCACAGATACGCAGTATTTT. The chain employs TRBV11-3 and TRBJ2-3; D remains ambiguous. V lost 7 bases to trimming and J lost 1 base, with 3 bases between them. The CDR3 is 11 amino acids. Germline CDR1 is SGHNT and CDR2 is YENEEA.

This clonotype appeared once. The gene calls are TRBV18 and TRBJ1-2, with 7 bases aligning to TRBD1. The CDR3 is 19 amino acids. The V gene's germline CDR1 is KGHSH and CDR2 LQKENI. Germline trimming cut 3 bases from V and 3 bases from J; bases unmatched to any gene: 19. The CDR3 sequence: CASSPSQGVYTNFHYGYTF. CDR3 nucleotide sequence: TGTGCCAGCTCACCGAGTCAGGGGGTTTACACAAATTTTCACTATGGCTACACCTTC.

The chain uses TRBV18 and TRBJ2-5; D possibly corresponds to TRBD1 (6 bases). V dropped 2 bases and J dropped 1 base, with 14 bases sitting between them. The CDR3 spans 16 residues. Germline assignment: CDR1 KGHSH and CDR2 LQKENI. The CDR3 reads CASSPSDRLFQETQYF. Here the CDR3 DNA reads TGTGCCAGCTCACCAAGCGACAGGCTCTTCCAAGAGACCCAGTACTTC. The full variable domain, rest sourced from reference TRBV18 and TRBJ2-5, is NAGVMQNPRHLVRRRGQEARLRCSPMKGHSHVYWYRQLPEEGLKFMVYLQKENIIDESGMPKERFSAEFPKEGPSILRIQQVVRGDSAAYFCASSPSDRLFQETQYFGPGTRLLVL.

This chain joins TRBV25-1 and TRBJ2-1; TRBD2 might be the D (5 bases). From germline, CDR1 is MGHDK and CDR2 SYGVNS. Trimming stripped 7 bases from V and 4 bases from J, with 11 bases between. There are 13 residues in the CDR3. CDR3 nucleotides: TGTGCCAGCACGCCGGCGGGTTACAATGAGCAGTTCTTC. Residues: CASTPAGYNEQFF.

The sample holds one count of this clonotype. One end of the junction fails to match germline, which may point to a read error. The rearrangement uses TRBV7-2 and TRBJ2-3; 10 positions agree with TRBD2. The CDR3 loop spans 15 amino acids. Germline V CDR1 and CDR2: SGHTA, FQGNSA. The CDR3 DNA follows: TGTGCCAACAGCCCCAGCGGGAGGGGGGGAGATACGCAGTATTTT. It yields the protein CANSPSGRGGDTQYF.

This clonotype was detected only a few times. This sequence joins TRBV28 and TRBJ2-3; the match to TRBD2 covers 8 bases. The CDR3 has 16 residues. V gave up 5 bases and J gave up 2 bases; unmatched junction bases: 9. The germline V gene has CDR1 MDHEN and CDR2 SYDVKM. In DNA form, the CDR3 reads TGTGCCAGCAGTATCCTTAGCGGGGCTACCACAGATACGCAGTATTTT. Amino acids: CASSILSGATTDTQYF.

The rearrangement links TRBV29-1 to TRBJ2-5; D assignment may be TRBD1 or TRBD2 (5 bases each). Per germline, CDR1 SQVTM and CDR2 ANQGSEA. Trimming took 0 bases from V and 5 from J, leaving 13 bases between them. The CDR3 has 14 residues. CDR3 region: CSVEDIRDRETQYF. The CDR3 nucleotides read TGCAGCGTTGAAGATATTCGGGACCGTGAGACCCAGTACTTC.

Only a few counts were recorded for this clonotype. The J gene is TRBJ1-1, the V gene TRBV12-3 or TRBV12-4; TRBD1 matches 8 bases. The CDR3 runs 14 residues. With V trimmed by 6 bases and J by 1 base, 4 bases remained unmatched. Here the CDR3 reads CASSLTGANTEAFF. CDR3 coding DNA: TGTGCCAGCAGCTTGACAGGGGCGAACACTGAAGCTTTCTTT.

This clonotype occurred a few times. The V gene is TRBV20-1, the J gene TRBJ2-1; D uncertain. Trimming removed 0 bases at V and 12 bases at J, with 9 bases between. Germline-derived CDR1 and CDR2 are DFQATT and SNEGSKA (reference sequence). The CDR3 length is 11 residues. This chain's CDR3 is CSARDRLGQFF. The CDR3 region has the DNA TGCAGTGCTAGAGATCGACTGGGGCAGTTCTTC.

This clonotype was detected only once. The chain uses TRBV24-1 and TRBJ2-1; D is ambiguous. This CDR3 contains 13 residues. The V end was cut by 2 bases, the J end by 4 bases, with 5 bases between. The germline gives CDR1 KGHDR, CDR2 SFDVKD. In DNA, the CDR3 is TGTGCCACCAGTGATTCGCGGTACAATGAGCAGTTCTTC. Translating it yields CATSDSRYNEQFF.

The CDR3 reads CASSQGGYSGSEQFF. The CDR3 DNA follows: TGCGCCAGCAGCCAAGGAGGGTATAGCGGGAGTGAGCAGTTCTTC. The chain combines TRBV4-1 with TRBJ2-1; 9 bases are a match to TRBD2. V lost 1 base and J lost 9; bases outside the gene matches: 7. The CDR3 sequence is 15 residues long. In germline, CDR1 is MGHRA, CDR2 YSYEKL.